This T cell receptor beta chain was sequenced for a study of blood T cell dynamics during melanoma immunotherapy. On the study more broadly: First-line therapy was either pembrolizumab or nivolumab with ipilimumab for metastatic melanoma.

The V end lost 6 bases, the J end lost 1 base, and 6 bases lay between the germline ends. Looked up from germline, CDR1 is SGHVS and CDR2 is FQNEAQ. CDR3 length: 12 residues. Here immunoSEQ multiplex PCR was the method, and the copy in TCRdb shows in-frame clones only, minus some. Altogether about 13,000 clones are present, about 90% being singletons, with the ten largest covering around 3.5%. As for time point: pre-treatment baseline. This sample comprised blood, obtained from a patient treated with checkpoint blockade. The chain is built from TRBV7-8 and TRBJ1-1; D call uncertain. This TCR was sampled from a human donor with melanoma. The chain's CDR3 is CASSNRNTEAFF. The CDR3 DNA follows: TGTGCCAGCAGTAATAGGAACACTGAAGCTTTCTTT.